These 28 T cell receptor beta chains were all obtained from the same sample, sequenced in a study of identifying expanded T cells in peripheral blood. This table comes from immunoSEQ multiplex PCR, and its TCRdb copy is limited to in-frame clones, with some not included. The table includes 100,000 or so clones, approximately 88% detected once. The sequencing sample was made of blood. Receptors were obtained from a person aged 18 to 75 in good health.

The chain has TRBV6-6 and TRBJ2-1; TRBD1 aligns across 7 bases. This CDR3 has 15 residues. V shed 6 bases and J 2 bases; nucleotides not matched to a gene: 7. CDR1 is MNHNY, CDR2 SVGAGI, per germline (reference sequence). The CDR3 region is CASSQNRGTYNEQFF. In nucleotides, the CDR3 is TGTGCCAGCAGCCAAAACAGGGGCACCTACAATGAGCAGTTCTTC.

CDR3 in amino acids: CAISDPGSGNTIYF. The CDR3 DNA follows: TGTGCCATCAGTGATCCGGGCTCTGGAAACACCATATATTTT. V and J are TRBV10-3 and TRBJ1-3; D gene uncertain. The CDR3 loop spans 14 amino acids. Germline-derived CDR1 and CDR2 are ENHRY and SYGVKD. V shed 3 bases and J shed 0 bases, with 6 bases lying between them.

The chain carries TRBV6-1 and TRBJ2-3, with TRBD1 identical over 7 bases. Germline V gene lookup returns CDR1 MNHNS and CDR2 SASEGT. V lost 6 bases and J lost 0; bases outside the gene matches: 3. This CDR3 comprises 14 residues. The CDR3 reads CASRGTASTDTQYF. For the CDR3, the DNA is TGTGCCAGCAGGGGGACAGCTAGCACAGATACGCAGTATTTT.

A single count supports this clone. This rearrangement joins TRBV6-1 to TRBJ2-3; 10 bases line up with TRBD1. Germline values: CDR1 MNHNS, CDR2 SASEGT. V shed 2 bases, J shed 2 bases, and the junction held 4 bases outside the gene matches. This CDR3 spans 16 amino acids. DNA of the CDR3: TGTGCCAGCAGTGAACCGGGACAGGGGCTCACAGATACGCAGTATTTT. It encodes CASSEPGQGLTDTQYF.

In this sample, this clone turned up once. The CDR3 DNA follows: TGTGCCAGCCGGGACAAGTACTACAATGAGCAGTTCTTC. Translating it yields CASRDKYYNEQFF. The V call is TRBV19, the J call TRBJ2-1, with D possibly being TRBD1 (6 bases). V was trimmed by 9 bases and J by 3 bases, leaving 12 bases between them. This CDR3 has 13 amino acids. Germline V gene lookup returns CDR1 LNHDA and CDR2 SQIVND (reference sequence).

The chain recombines TRBV28 with TRBJ1-2; the D gene is possibly TRBD1 (6 bases). Trimming cost V 5 bases and J 5 bases, with 12 bases left between them. Germline V lookup: CDR1 MDHEN, CDR2 SYDVKM. This CDR3 has 13 residues. CDR3 protein: CASSNSGVYGYTF. For the CDR3, the DNA is TGTGCCAGCAGTAACTCAGGGGTTTATGGCTACACCTTC.

This chain joins TRBV4-2 and TRBJ2-7; the match to TRBD2 covers 9 bases. This CDR3 has 16 residues. V was pared by 0 bases and J by 2 bases, with 5 bases of the junction left unmatched. CDR1 and CDR2 from the germline V gene are LGHNA and YNFKEQ. The CDR3 nucleotides read TGTGCCAGCAGCCAAGATAGGGGCGGGGGGGCCTACGAGCAGTACTTC. Amino acids: CASSQDRGGGAYEQYF.

The rearrangement links TRBV5-6 to TRBJ1-1; possibly TRBD1 for D (5 bases). V lost 3 bases, J lost 0 bases, and 15 bases lay in between. From germline, CDR1 is SGHDT and CDR2 YYEEEE. The CDR3 is made up of 16 amino acids. The CDR3 nucleotides read TGTGCCAGCAGCTGGCGGGGACCTGCTTTGAACACTGAAGCTTTCTTT. Protein product: CASSWRGPALNTEAFF.

V usage is TRBV5-6 and J usage is TRBJ1-5; D perhaps matches TRBD1 (5 bases). The CDR3 is made up of 14 amino acids. The V and J ends lost 2 bases and 9 bases respectively, with 15 bases between them. Germline CDR1 SGHDT, CDR2 YYEEEE. CDR3 DNA: TGTGCCAGCAGCTTTGGTGGCCCTGGGGCGCCCCAGCATTTT. Residues: CASSFGGPGAPQHF.

The chain links TRBV9 to TRBJ2-2; 8 nucleotides agree with TRBD1. Unmatched junction bases numbered 9, after V lost 3 bases and J lost 5 bases. CDR1 SGDLS and CDR2 YYNGEE come from the germline V gene. The CDR3 sequence is 16 residues long. The CDR3 spells CASSAPTGVETGELFF. CDR3 sequence (DNA): TGTGCCAGCAGCGCTCCGACAGGGGTAGAGACCGGGGAGCTGTTTTTT.

The chain recombines TRBV9 with TRBJ2-6; maybe TRBD2 (5 bases). This CDR3 region has 16 residues. The germline V and J ends were trimmed by 0 bases and 3 bases, with 10 bases remaining between them. Germline assignment: CDR1 SGDLS and CDR2 YYNGEE. Here the CDR3 reads CASSVGGFRGANVLTF. CDR3 in DNA: TGTGCCAGCAGCGTAGGAGGGTTCCGTGGGGCCAACGTCCTGACTTTC. Full variable domain (rest looked up from reference TRBV9 and TRBJ2-6): DSGVTQTPKHLITATGQRVTLRCSPRSGDLSVYWYQQSLDQGLQFLIQYYNGEERAKGNILERFSAQQFPDLHSELNLSSLELGDSALYFCASSVGGFRGANVLTFGAGSRLTVL.

This clone was counted between two and nine times. The V gene is TRBV25-1, the J gene TRBJ2-1; D is perhaps TRBD1 (6 bases). V was pared by 5 bases and J by 12 bases, with 17 bases between. CDR1 and CDR2 from the germline V gene are MGHDK and SYGVNS. The CDR3 contains 13 residues. CDR3 nucleotide sequence: TGTGCCAGCAGTTCCCCCAGGGGAGAAGGGCAGTTCTTC. Its protein product is CASSSPRGEGQFF. The complete variable domain, with remaining parts taken from reference TRBV25-1 and TRBJ2-1, reads EADIYQTPRYLVIGTGKKITLECSQTMGHDKMYWYQQDPGMELHLIHYSYGVNSTEKGDLSSESTVSRIRTEHFPLTLESARPSHTSQYLCASSSPRGEGQFFGPGTRLTVL.

The rearrangement links TRBV28 to TRBJ2-7, with unresolved D. The V gene's germline CDR1 is MDHEN and CDR2 SYDVKM. The CDR3 consists of 11 residues. Between the trimmed V and J ends, which lost 4 bases and 4 bases, there was a span of 5 bases. CDR3 region: CASSYLYEQYF. The CDR3 nucleotides are TGTGCCAGCAGTTACCTTTACGAGCAGTACTTC. The whole variable domain, remainder taken from reference TRBV28 and TRBJ2-7, is DVKVTQSSRYLVKRTGEKVFLECVQDMDHENMFWYRQDPGLGLRLIYFSYDVKMKEKGDIPEGYSVSREKKERFSLILESASTNQTSMYLCASSYLYEQYFGPGTRLTVT.

The chain carries TRBV5-6 and TRBJ2-5, with 8 bases aligning to TRBD1. The V gene end was trimmed by 4 bases and the J gene end by 5 bases; junction bases not matched to a gene: 7. Per germline, CDR1 SGHDT and CDR2 YYEEEE. The CDR3 totals 14 residues. CDR3 region: CASSPQGAMETQYF. As DNA, the CDR3 is TGTGCCAGCAGCCCGCAGGGGGCAATGGAGACCCAGTACTTC.

The chain employs TRBV5-1 and TRBJ1-4; the D is unclear. The CDR3 loop spans 14 amino acids. In germline, CDR1 is SGHRS, CDR2 YFSETQ. The germline V and J ends were trimmed by 4 bases and 2 bases, with 9 bases remaining between them. Here the CDR3 DNA reads TGCGCCAGCAGCCAGGAGGCGACTAATGAAAAACTGTTTTTT. Amino acids: CASSQEATNEKLFF.

The chain recombines TRBV28 with TRBJ2-5; TRBD1 might be the D (6 bases). CDR3 length: 14 residues. Per the germline V gene, CDR1 is MDHEN and CDR2 is SYDVKM. V lost 0 bases, J lost 4 bases, and 9 bases lay in between. The CDR3: CASSLWGARETQYF. The CDR3 nucleotides read TGTGCCAGCAGTTTATGGGGGGCTCGAGAGACCCAGTACTTC.

The chain recombines TRBV5-5 with TRBJ2-2, with TRBD2 matching over 16 bases. CDR3 size: 17 residues. CDR1 SGHKS and CDR2 YYEKEE come from the germline V gene (reference sequence). The V gene end was trimmed by 4 bases and the J gene end by 5 bases; junction bases not matched to a gene: 5. CDR3 in amino acids: CASSPGLAGGPTGELFF. Here the CDR3 DNA reads TGTGCCAGCAGCCCGGGACTAGCGGGAGGGCCGACCGGGGAGCTGTTTTTT.

The chain uses TRBV19 and TRBJ1-5; D perhaps matches TRBD1 (5 bases). From germline, CDR1 is LNHDA and CDR2 SQIVND (reference sequence). V was trimmed by 3 bases and J by 0 bases, leaving 15 bases between them. The CDR3 runs 17 residues. The DNA for the CDR3 is TGTGCCAGTAGTATCTCCCAAGCCAGGGATAGCAATCAGCCCCAGCATTTT. Translation gives CASSISQARDSNQPQHF.

The V gene is TRBV25-1, the J gene TRBJ2-1; 9 nucleotides align to TRBD2. The CDR3 spans 13 residues. V trimming: 8 bases; J trimming: 3 bases; junction bases outside the gene matches: 2. Germline lookup yields CDR1 MGHDK and CDR2 SYGVNS. In DNA, the CDR3 is TGTGCCAGCGCTAGCGGGATCTACAATGAGCAGTTCTTC. Translating gives CASASGIYNEQFF.

The chain uses TRBV29-1 and TRBJ2-1; 7 bases map to TRBD1. The junction had 8 bases not matched to a gene; V was cut back by 6 bases and J by 0 bases. The CDR3 runs 15 residues. Germline loops: CDR1 SQVTM, CDR2 ANQGSEA. As DNA, the CDR3 is TGCAGCGTAAACAGGGGTGTGGGCTCCTACAATGAGCAGTTCTTC. Translation: CSVNRGVGSYNEQFF.

CDR3 residues: CASSPRLALPERETQYF. The DNA for the CDR3 is TGTGCCAGCAGCCCCCGACTCGCGCTGCCTGAGCGAGAGACCCAGTACTTC. The chain uses TRBV9 and TRBJ2-5; D is ambiguous. Germline CDR1 and CDR2: SGDLS and YYNGEE. CDR3 size: 17 residues. Trimming removed 4 bases from V and 4 bases from J, with 23 bases in between.

The sample holds one count of this clone. The gene calls are TRBV27 and TRBJ2-2; 8 nucleotides align to TRBD1. Germline V gene lookup returns CDR1 MNHEY and CDR2 SMNVEV (reference sequence). V dropped 6 bases and J dropped 6; count of bases not matched to a gene: 12. This CDR3 region has 16 residues. The CDR3 nucleotides are TGTGCCAGCAGCCTAAACCTACAGGGGGAGGCCGGGGAGCTGTTTTTT. Translated: CASSLNLQGEAGELFF.

This sequence joins TRBV29-1 and TRBJ1-2; D possibly corresponds to TRBD1 (6 bases). V lost 4 bases, J lost 5 bases, and 17 bases lay in between. The CDR3 contains 14 residues. Germline V CDR1 and CDR2: SQVTM, ANQGSEA. Here the CDR3 reads CSVGLTGAGYGYTF. For the CDR3, the DNA is TGCAGCGTTGGCCTCACGGGGGCAGGGTATGGCTACACCTTC. The complete variable domain, with remaining parts taken from reference TRBV29-1 and TRBJ1-2, reads SAVISQKPSRDICQRGTSLTIQCQVDSQVTMMFWYRQQPGQSLTLIATANQGSEATYESGFVIDKFPISRPNLTFSTLTVSNMSPEDSSIYLCSVGLTGAGYGYTFGSGTRLTVV.

The V call is TRBV13, the J call TRBJ2-5; D gene unclear. V was cut by 5 bases and J by 2 bases, with 12 bases left in between. The CDR3 contains 14 residues. Germline V gene sequence: CDR1 PRHDT, CDR2 FYEKMQ (reference sequence). CDR3 loop: CASSIFRPQETQYF. CDR3 bases: TGTGCCAGCAGCATATTCCGGCCTCAAGAGACCCAGTACTTC.

The J gene is TRBJ1-5, the V gene TRBV28, with 12 nucleotides matching TRBD1. From germline, CDR1 is MDHEN and CDR2 SYDVKM. Trimming took 5 bases from V and 7 from J; bases not matched to a gene: 9. This CDR3 region has 16 residues. The CDR3 here is CASSPLGDRGRQPQHF. CDR3 sequence (DNA): TGTGCCAGCAGTCCCCTGGGGGACAGGGGGCGGCAGCCCCAGCATTTT.

The chain employs TRBV2 and TRBJ2-1; 9 bases are shared with TRBD2. This CDR3 is 15 amino acids long. J gave up 7 bases and V 4 bases, and 8 bases lay outside the gene matches. Germline V gene sequence: CDR1 SNHLY, CDR2 FYNNEI. The CDR3 DNA sequence: TGTGCCAGCAGTGGCGGCGGGAGGGCCGGGAATGAGCAGTTCTTC. This translates into CASSGGGRAGNEQFF.

This chain uses TRBV4-3 with TRBJ1-6, with 7 bases that match TRBD1. The CDR3 is 16 residues long. Germline assignment: CDR1 LGHNA and CDR2 YSLEER. Germline trimming cut 0 bases from V and 10 bases from J; bases unmatched to any gene: 9. The CDR3 DNA is TGCGCCAGCAGCCAAGAGGAGGGGGCAGGATACTCACCCCTCCACTTT. Translation gives CASSQEEGAGYSPLHF.

The chain joins TRBV27 to TRBJ1-1; unclear D gene. CDR3 length: 14 amino acids. V gave up 5 bases and J gave up 1 base, with 11 bases separating them. From germline, CDR1 is MNHEY and CDR2 SMNVEV (reference sequence). The CDR3 loop is CASSGYLQNTEAFF. CDR3 DNA sequence: TGTGCCAGCAGTGGATATCTCCAGAACACTGAAGCTTTCTTT.